A single sample gave rise to the 16 T cell receptor beta chains below, sequenced in a study of human T cells and chemical hapten exposure. As to time point: pre-sensitization, week 0. The sample's treatment: therapeutic diphenylcyclopropenone sensitization with weekly scalp DPC. TCRdb re-called the RACE reads through MiXCR, storing one row per CDR3 protein. The sample holds tens of thousands of distinct CDR3 sequences; approximately 11% are singletons and the top ten take 5.2%. The specimen comprised whole blood, sampled in connection with sensitization to the hapten diphenylcyclopropenone (DPC). These receptors were obtained from a woman aged 45-65 years with alopecia areata. Some clones in this sample may be carry-over from other donors' samples.

The CDR3 DNA sequence: TGTGCCAGCACCCTTAGGAGCGTGAACACTGAAGCTTTCTTT. This translates into CASTLRSVNTEAFF. This sequence joins TRBV28 and TRBJ1-1; D unresolved. The CDR3 spans 14 residues. The ends were cut back, 7 bases at V and 0 bases at J, with 12 bases in the middle. CDR1 is MDHEN, CDR2 SYDVKM, per germline.

This clonotype appeared a few times. The chain combines TRBV7-2 with TRBJ1-2, with D possibly TRBD1 on 5 matching bases. The CDR3 is 13 residues long. Germline CDR1 SGHTA, CDR2 FQGNSA. V was trimmed by 4 bases and J by 6 bases, leaving 12 bases between them. The CDR3 DNA sequence: TGTGCCAGCAGCTCGGCGGGACTTGATGGCTACACCTTC. This sequence encodes CASSSAGLDGYTF.

This clonotype showed up just a few times. The V and J genes are TRBV28 and TRBJ2-7, with D perhaps TRBD1 or TRBD2 (5 bases each). The CDR3 loop spans 13 amino acids. Germline assignment: CDR1 MDHEN and CDR2 SYDVKM. Trimming stripped 6 bases from V and 3 bases from J, with 12 bases between. CDR3 in amino acids: CASSSARGYEQYF. The DNA for the CDR3 is TGTGCCAGCAGCAGCGCGAGGGGCTACGAGCAGTACTTC. The whole variable domain, filled in from reference TRBV28 and TRBJ2-7, reads DVKVTQSSRYLVKRTGEKVFLECVQDMDHENMFWYRQDPGLGLRLIYFSYDVKMKEKGDIPEGYSVSREKKERFSLILESASTNQTSMYLCASSSARGYEQYFGPGTRLTVT.

Details on this clonotype: One junction end does not reproduce the germline sequence, and a read error may be involved. This chain connects TRBV7-7 to TRBJ1-4; tentatively, D is TRBD1 (5 bases). CDR3 length: 13 amino acids. Per the germline V gene, CDR1 is SSHAT and CDR2 is FNYEAQ (reference sequence). The CDR3 nucleotides read TGTGCTAGCAGCTTAGGGACCCGGGGAAAACTGTTTTTT. It yields the protein CASSLGTRGKLFF.

This clonotype showed up many times. The chain carries TRBV18 and TRBJ1-5, with a possible D match to TRBD1 (5 bases). This CDR3 comprises 15 residues. V shed 3 bases and J shed 1 base, with 10 bases lying between them. CDR1 and CDR2 (germline): KGHSH, LQKENI. DNA of the CDR3: TGTGCCAGCTCACCGTTGGAGGGGAGCAATCAGCCCCAGCATTTT. Translating it yields CASSPLEGSNQPQHF.

This clonotype was seen ten or more times. The rearrangement uses TRBV6-5 and TRBJ2-2, with 10 positions matching TRBD2. This CDR3 has 16 amino acids. Germline CDR1 is MNHEY and CDR2 is SVGAGI. V shed 6 bases, J shed 1 base, and the junction held 5 bases outside the gene matches. The CDR3 region has the DNA TGTGCCAGCAGCAAGCGGGGGGGGAAGAACACCGGGGAGCTGTTTTTT. Its protein product is CASSKRGGKNTGELFF.

V is TRBV12-3 or TRBV12-4 and J is TRBJ1-5, with D uncertain. The V and J ends lost 3 bases and 5 bases respectively, with 8 bases between them. This CDR3 has 13 residues. CDR3 region: CASSFRIDQPQHF. The CDR3 DNA is TGTGCCAGCAGTTTCAGGATTGATCAGCCCCAGCATTTT.

J is TRBJ1-5 and V is TRBV12-3 or TRBV12-4, with a tentative D call TRBD1 (5 bases). The CDR3 is 15 residues long. Trimming pared 5 bases from V and 6 bases from J, leaving 17 bases between. CDR3 coding DNA: TGTGCCAGCAGTCCCGGGACCCTGATTGGTCAGCCCCAGCATTTT. Amino acid sequence: CASSPGTLIGQPQHF.

This clonotype was recorded a few times. The chain combines TRBV4-1 with TRBJ2-5, with D unresolved. The V gene's germline CDR1 is MGHRA and CDR2 YSYEKL. V shed 2 bases and J shed 5 bases, with 9 bases lying between them. CDR3 length: 13 amino acids. CDR3 sequence: CASSQRDWETQYF. CDR3 DNA: TGCGCCAGCAGCCAAAGGGATTGGGAGACCCAGTACTTC.

This clonotype was observed at least ten times. This chain uses TRBV11-3 with TRBJ2-7; maybe TRBD1 (6 bases). Per germline, CDR1 SGHNT and CDR2 YENEEA. V lost 1 base and J lost 6, with 7 bases in between. CDR3 length: 12 amino acids. CDR3 DNA: TGTGCCAGCAGCTTAGGGACAGCCGAGCAGTACTTC. Residues: CASSLGTAEQYF.

This clonotype was observed many times. V and J are TRBV11-2 and TRBJ2-7; 9 bases are a match to TRBD1. This CDR3 region has 14 residues. The junction had 4 bases not matched to a gene; V was cut back by 5 bases and J by 2 bases. From germline, CDR1 is SGHAT and CDR2 FQNNGV. CDR3 DNA sequence: TGTGCCAGCAGCCCCCGACAGGGGGCCTACGAGCAGTACTTC. It codes for CASSPRQGAYEQYF.

This clonotype has only a few counts. This chain joins TRBV12-3 or TRBV12-4 and TRBJ2-1, with 7 bases aligning to TRBD2. With V trimmed by 5 bases and J by 6 bases, 10 bases remained unmatched. The CDR3 length is 15 residues. The CDR3 nucleotides are TGTGCCAGCAGTCCCCAACGGGCGGGGGTCAATGAGCAGTTCTTC. It specifies CASSPQRAGVNEQFF.

This clonotype was recorded many times. The V and J genes are TRBV7-9 and TRBJ2-3; D remains unclear. The V gene's germline CDR1 is SEHNR and CDR2 FQNEAQ (reference sequence). The CDR3 totals 13 residues. V was cut by 2 bases and J by 4 bases, with 7 bases left in between. The CDR3, as DNA: TGTGCCAGCAGCTTATTCTGGGCAGATACGCAGTATTTT. Encoded protein: CASSLFWADTQYF.

Many counts were recorded for this clonotype. The chain couples TRBV27 to TRBJ1-6; D unresolved. V was shortened by 3 bases and J by 0 bases, with 6 bases between the two germline ends. CDR1 and CDR2 (germline): MNHEY, SMNVEV (reference sequence). The length of the CDR3 is 15 residues. DNA of the CDR3: TGTGCCAGCAGTTTGGGCAGCTCCTATAATTCACCCCTCCACTTT. It translates to CASSLGSSYNSPLHF.

This clonotype was observed a few times. J is TRBJ1-1 and V is TRBV6-5; D remains unclear. CDR1 MNHEY and CDR2 SVGAGI come from the germline V gene. The CDR3 has 15 residues. V dropped 5 bases and J dropped 6 bases, with 19 bases sitting between them. The CDR3, as DNA: TGTGCCAGCAGTACCCGGAGCGACCCGACCCCTGAAGCTTTCTTT. Translating it yields CASSTRSDPTPEAFF.

This clonotype was found many times. The rearrangement joins TRBV6-6 to TRBJ2-1; TRBD2 agrees at 7 bases. The CDR3 loop spans 17 amino acids. The germline gives CDR1 MNHNY, CDR2 SVGAGI (reference sequence). V lost 2 bases and J lost 1; bases outside the gene matches: 8. The CDR3 sequence: CASSYQDPRGSYNEQFF. CDR3 DNA sequence: TGTGCCAGCAGTTACCAGGATCCGCGGGGGTCCTACAATGAGCAGTTCTTC.